The TCR beta chain under discussion was sequenced for a study of beta chain features in type 1 diabetes. Study-level results: All four CD4+ subsets of Type 1 diabetes patients contained TCRB CDR3s that were moderately but significantly shorter.

Germline V gives CDR1 MNHEY, CDR2 SMNVEV (reference sequence). The junction had 6 bases not matched to a gene; V was cut back by 3 bases and J by 2 bases. CDR3 length equals 15 residues. Of the isolated RNA, all was reverse transcribed, and so the sequenced material was expressed TCRB transcripts. Deep immunoSEQ sequencing covered naive, central memory and regulatory T cell samples. The repertoire was sequenced with immunoSEQ multiplex PCR; TCRdb's copy has only in-frame clones and lacks some. This table has 300,000 to 350,000 clones, about 13% appearing once. This clone was found once. Its antigen is not known.

V and J are TRBV27 and TRBJ2-5; 7 nucleotides match TRBD2. Sequenced material: naive CD4+ T cells from blood. This TCR was recovered from a woman aged 18-29 years with type 1 diabetes. The CDR3 DNA is TGTGCCAGCAGTTTCGGGGCTAGCGGACAAGAGACCCAGTACTTC. Protein product: CASSFGASGQETQYF.